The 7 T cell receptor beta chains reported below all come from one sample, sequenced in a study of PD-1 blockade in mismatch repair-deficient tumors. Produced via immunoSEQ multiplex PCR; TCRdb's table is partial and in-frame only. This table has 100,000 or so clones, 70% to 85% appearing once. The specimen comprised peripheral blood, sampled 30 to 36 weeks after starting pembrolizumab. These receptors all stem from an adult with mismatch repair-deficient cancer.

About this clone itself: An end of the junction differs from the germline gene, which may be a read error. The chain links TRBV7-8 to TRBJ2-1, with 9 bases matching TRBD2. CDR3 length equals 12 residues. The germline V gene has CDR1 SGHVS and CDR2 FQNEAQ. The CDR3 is CASSLAGTEQFF. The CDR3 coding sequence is TGTGCCAGCAGCCTAGCGGGAACAGAGCAGTTCTTC.

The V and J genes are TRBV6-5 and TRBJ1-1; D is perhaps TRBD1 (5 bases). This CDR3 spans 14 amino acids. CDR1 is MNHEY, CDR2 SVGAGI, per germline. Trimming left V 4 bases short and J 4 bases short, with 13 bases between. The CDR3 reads CASSSREPSTEAFF. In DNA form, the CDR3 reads TGTGCCAGCAGTTCCAGGGAACCGAGCACTGAAGCTTTCTTT.

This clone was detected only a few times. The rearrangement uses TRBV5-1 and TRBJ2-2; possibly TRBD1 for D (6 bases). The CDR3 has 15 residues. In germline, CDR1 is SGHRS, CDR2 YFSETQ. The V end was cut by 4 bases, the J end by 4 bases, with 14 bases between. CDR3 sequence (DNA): TGCGCCAGCAGCACCGGACAGCCGGGCACCGGGGAGCTGTTTTTT. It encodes CASSTGQPGTGELFF.

CDR3 sequence reads: CAISEGGLADTGELFF. The DNA of the CDR3 is TGTGCCATCAGTGAGGGGGGACTAGCGGACACCGGGGAGCTGTTTTTT. The genes are TRBV10-3 and TRBJ2-2; 11 bases match TRBD2. Germline trimming cut 2 bases from V and 3 bases from J; bases unmatched to any gene: 2. Germline V gene sequence: CDR1 ENHRY, CDR2 SYGVKD. The CDR3 has 16 residues.

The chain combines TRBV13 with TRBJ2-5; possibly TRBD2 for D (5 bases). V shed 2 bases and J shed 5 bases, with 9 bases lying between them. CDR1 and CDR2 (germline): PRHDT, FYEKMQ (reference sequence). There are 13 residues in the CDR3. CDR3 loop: CASSLSGEETQYF. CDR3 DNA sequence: TGTGCCAGCAGCTTATCCGGGGAGGAGACCCAGTACTTC.

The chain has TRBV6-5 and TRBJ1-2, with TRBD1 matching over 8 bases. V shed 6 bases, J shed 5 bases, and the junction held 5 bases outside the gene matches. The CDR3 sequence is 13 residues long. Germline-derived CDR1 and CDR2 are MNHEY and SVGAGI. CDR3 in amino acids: CASRPTGGYGYTF. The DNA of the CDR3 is TGTGCCAGCAGACCCACAGGGGGTTATGGCTACACCTTC.

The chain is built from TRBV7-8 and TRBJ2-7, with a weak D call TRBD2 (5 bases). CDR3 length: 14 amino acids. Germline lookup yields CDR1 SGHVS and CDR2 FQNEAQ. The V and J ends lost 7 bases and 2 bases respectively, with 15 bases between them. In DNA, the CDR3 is TGTGCCAGCACCCTGACCAGCGGCCCCTACGAGCAGTACTTC. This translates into CASTLTSGPYEQYF.